These T cell receptor beta chains were read from a single sample in a study of memory CD4+ T cells and cytomegalovirus serostatus. The repertoire was sequenced with immunoSEQ multiplex PCR; TCRdb's copy has only in-frame clones and lacks some. Of around 40,000 clones listed, roughly 78% are singletons. The sequenced material came from memory CD4+ T cells from blood. The receptors were gathered from an adult in good health and CMV-seronegative. CDR3s include the opening cysteine and the closing phenylalanine or tryptophan. A D gene is named only where the DNA matches it firmly. Rows give clone size only sometimes, using once, few, many, or a class for an expanded clone.

TRBV2	few	TRBJ1-5	TRBD1	TGTGCCAGCAGTTCCACTGGCACAGGGGCTCAGCCCCAGCATTTT	CASSSTGTGAQPQHF
TRBV2	.	TRBJ2-5	.	TGTGCCAGCACTACAGGGAGGGGGCCACAAGAGACCCAGTACTTC	CASTTGRGPQETQYF
TRBV5-1	.	TRBJ2-2	TRBD2	TGCGCCAGCAGATGGACTAGCGGGGGGAACACCGGGGAGCTGTTTTTT	CASRWTSGGNTGELFF
TRBV5-1	few	TRBJ2-5	.	TGCGCCAGCAGCTTGGGCTCCACCGGGCAAGGGGAGACCCAGTACTTC	CASSLGSTGQGETQYF
TRBV18	.	TRBJ2-2	TRBD1	TGTGCCAGCTCACCACAACAGGGGGCGAACACCGGGGAGCTGTTTTTT	CASSPQQGANTGELFF
TRBV4-1	few	TRBJ1-2	TRBD1	TGCGCCAGCAGCCAAGATCAGGGGACAGTTAACTATGGCTACACCTTC	CASSQDQGTVNYGYTF
TRBV15	.	TRBJ1-2	TRBD1	TGTGCCACCAGCCGACCGACAGGGTCTAACTATGGCTACACCTTC	CATSRPTGSNYGYTF
TRBV5-6	.	TRBJ1-6	.	TGTGCCAGCAGCGTCGGGGGGGTAGGTAATTCACCCCTCCACTTT	CASSVGGVGNSPLHF
TRBV7-9	.	TRBJ2-2	.	TGTGCCAGCAGCCCAAGGGGATCCGCGAACACCGGGGAGCTGTTTTTT	CASSPRGSANTGELFF
TRBV11-2	.	TRBJ1-1	.	TGTGCCAGCAGCTCCACCCGTGGGTACACTGAAGCTTTCTTT	CASSSTRGYTEAFF
TRBV7-2	.	TRBJ1-1	.	TGTGCCAGCAGCCCTATTCAGGGCCTGAACACTGAAGCTTTCTTT	CASSPIQGLNTEAFF
TRBV6-6	.	TRBJ1-5	.	TGTGCCAGCAGTTACTCCGCCCCCGGGAATCAGCCCCAGCATTTT	CASSYSAPGNQPQHF
TRBV14	.	TRBJ2-7	.	TGTGCCAGCAGCCAACAGGGGCTAGGGTACGAGCAGTACTTC	CASSQQGLGYEQYF
TRBV5-8	.	TRBJ1-6	.	TGTGCCAGCAGCTTCTCTGGGAAGCGGATGGATTCACCCCTCCACTTT	CASSFSGKRMDSPLHF
TRBV7-8	.	TRBJ1-6	.	TGTGCCAGCAGCTTAGCCGCGAATTCACCCCTCCACTTT	CASSLAANSPLHF
TRBV27	few	TRBJ2-3	.	TGTGCCAGCAGTGACTTTGGGCTCGGCACAGATACGCAGTATTTT	CASSDFGLGTDTQYF
TRBV19	.	TRBJ2-7	.	TGTGCCAGTAGTATAGGCTCGGGTAACAGAGGCGAGCAGTACTTC	CASSIGSGNRGEQYF
TRBV6-6	.	TRBJ1-6	.	TGTGCCAGCAGTCCCTGGGGGCGTTCACCCCTCCACTTT	CASSPWGRSPLHF
TRBV6-5	.	TRBJ1-1	TRBD1	TGTGCCAGCAGGCATGACAGGGCTGAGAACACTGAAGCTTTCTTT	CASRHDRAENTEAFF
TRBV7-9	.	TRBJ1-2	.	TGTGCCAGCAGCTTAGGAGCGCAGGGGGGCTACACCTTC	CASSLGAQGGYTF
TRBV6-1	.	TRBJ2-2	.	TGTGCCATCGCTCAACTGAACACCGGGGAGCTGTTTTTT	CAIAQLNTGELFF
TRBV16	.	TRBJ2-6	.	TGTGCCAGCAGCCAGGACATCTCTGGGGCCAACGTCCTGACTTTC	CASSQDISGANVLTF
TRBV7-2	.	TRBJ1-4	.	TGTGCCAGCACCCTCGCCCGGGCAACTAATGAAAAACTGTTTTTT	CASTLARATNEKLFF
TRBV5-1	.	TRBJ1-1	.	TGCGCCAGCAGCTTGGCGGCAGGGCTTAGTCTTGAAGCTTTCTTT	CASSLAAGLSLEAFF
TRBV5-6	few	TRBJ2-3	TRBD1	TGTGCCAGCAGCCCGGACAGGGGGTACACAGATACGCAGTATTTT	CASSPDRGYTDTQYF
TRBV29-1	once	TRBJ1-2	TRBD1	TGCAGCGTGGGGGATAGGGGGCCCTATGGCTACACCTTC	CSVGDRGPYGYTF
TRBV19	.	TRBJ1-6	TRBD1	TGTGCCAGTAGTCCGGGACAGTATAATTCACCCCTCCACTTT	CASSPGQYNSPLHF
TRBV4-2	.	TRBJ2-7	TRBD1	TGTGCCAGCAGCCCCACTTCCCAGGGGGTTTACGAGCAGTACTTC	CASSPTSQGVYEQYF